The rows below give T cell receptor beta chains drawn from one sample of a study of shared clonotypes between healthy human individuals. Some clones are missing from TCRdb's copy, which holds only in-frame ones; the method was immunoSEQ multiplex PCR. The table records over a million clones, about 76% of them present only once. The specimen was memory CD4+ T cells sorted from blood. Receptor source: a man between 18 and 29 years old in good health. CDR3s include the opening cysteine and the closing phenylalanine or tryptophan.

V gene	CDR3 protein
TRBV6-5	CASSYGAASYEQYF
TRBV29-1	CSVEDMGQQETQYF
TRBV7-6	CASSFSGTDTQYF
TRBV9	CASSVERSGRSYNEQFF
TRBV5-4	CASRQGLAGDGELFF
TRBV7-9	CASRYGLAGKDEQYF
TRBV10-2	CASSERQGAYEQYF
TRBV6-4	CASTKEGGRKNIQYF
TRBV11-3	CASSLGEKTEAFF
TRBV10-1	CASSAGGDIRKLFF
TRBV30	CAWSGPRADTQYF
TRBV15	CATSSRTSGAYEQYF
TRBV6-6	CASSLTTSDGQRGYTF
TRBV4-1	CASSHDLGSNTGELFF
TRBV10-3	CAIRPQGSGELFF
TRBV5-4	CASSAQPGTGELFF
TRBV7-9	CASSWGSGSEQFF
TRBV10-3	CAISEQVSVGKNIQYF
TRBV5-1	CASSLTPTTQETQYF
TRBV2	CASLRTGPSTDTQYF
TRBV27	CASRSGASYEQYF
TRBV11-2	CASSQYGQGGKQPQHF
TRBV2	CASSQLEYNSPLHF
TRBV4-1	CASSQVRGGNEKLFF
TRBV5-1	CASSLEGRTKNIQYF
TRBV5-1	CASRLGTGETGELFF
TRBV7-3	CASSSLRGVDGYTF